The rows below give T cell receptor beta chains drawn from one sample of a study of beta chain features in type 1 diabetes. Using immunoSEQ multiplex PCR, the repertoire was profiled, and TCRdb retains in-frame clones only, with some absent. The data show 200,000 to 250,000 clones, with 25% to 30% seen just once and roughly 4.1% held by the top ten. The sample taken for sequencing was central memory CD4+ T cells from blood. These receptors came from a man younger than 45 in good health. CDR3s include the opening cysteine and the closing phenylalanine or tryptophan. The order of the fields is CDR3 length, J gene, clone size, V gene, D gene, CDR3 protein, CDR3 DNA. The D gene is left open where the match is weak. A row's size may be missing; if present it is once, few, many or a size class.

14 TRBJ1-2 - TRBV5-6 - CASSLGQAHYGYTF TGTGCCAGCAGCTTGGGACAGGCCCACTATGGCTACACCTTC
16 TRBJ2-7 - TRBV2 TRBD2 CASSEAGVAGGVKQYF TGTGCCAGCAGTGAAGCTGGGGTAGCGGGGGGTGTGAAGCAGTACTTC
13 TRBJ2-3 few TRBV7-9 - CATTRGSTDTQYF TGTGCCACCACGAGGGGTAGCACAGATACGCAGTATTTT
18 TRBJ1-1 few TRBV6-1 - CASSALPGSSLMNTEAFF TGTGCCAGCAGTGCCTTACCAGGGTCTTCCTTAATGAACACTGAAGCTTTCTTT
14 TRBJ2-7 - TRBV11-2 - CASGNTAATYEQYF TGTGCCAGCGGCAATACGGCGGCCACCTACGAGCAGTACTTC
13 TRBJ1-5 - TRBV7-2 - CASSLGGGQPQHF TGTGCCAGCAGCTTAGGAGGAGGGCAGCCCCAGCATTTT
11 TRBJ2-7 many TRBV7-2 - CASSPSYEQYF TGTGCCAGCAGCCCGTCCTACGAGCAGTACTTC
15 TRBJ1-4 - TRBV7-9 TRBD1 CASSPPGQGREKLFF TGTGCCAGCAGCCCACCGGGACAGGGGCGTGAAAAACTGTTTTTT
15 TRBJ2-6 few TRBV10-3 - CAISESQSGANVLTF TGTGCCATCAGTGAGTCGCAGTCTGGGGCCAACGTCCTGACTTTC
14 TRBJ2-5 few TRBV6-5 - CASSYNGNQETQYF TGTGCCAGCAGTTATAATGGTAACCAAGAGACCCAGTACTTC
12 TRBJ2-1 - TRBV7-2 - CASSLYVNEQFF TGTGCCAGCAGCTTATATGTAAATGAGCAGTTCTTC
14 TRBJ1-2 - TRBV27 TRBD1 CASSQDRGNYGYTF TGTGCCAGCAGTCAGGACAGGGGTAACTATGGCTACACCTTC
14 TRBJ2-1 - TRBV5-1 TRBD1 CASRQDRSYNEQFF TGCGCCAGCAGACAGGACAGGTCCTACAATGAGCAGTTCTTC
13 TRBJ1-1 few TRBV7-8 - CASSLGADNEAFF TGTGCCAGCAGCTTAGGGGCGGATAATGAAGCTTTCTTT
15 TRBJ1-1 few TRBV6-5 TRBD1 CASSRGQGANTEAFF TGTGCCAGCAGCCGAGGACAGGGGGCGAACACTGAAGCTTTCTTT
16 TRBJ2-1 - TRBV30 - CAWSVPLGSSYNEQFF TGTGCCTGGAGTGTACCCCTAGGAAGCTCCTACAATGAGCAGTTCTTC
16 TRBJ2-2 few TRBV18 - CASSPFAGPNTGELFF TGTGCCAGCTCACCATTTGCTGGTCCGAACACCGGGGAGCTGTTTTTT
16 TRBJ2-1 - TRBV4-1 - CASSQDGWSSYNEQFF TGCGCCAGCAGCCAAGATGGCTGGAGCTCCTACAATGAGCAGTTCTTC
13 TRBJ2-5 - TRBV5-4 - CASSLVGTPTQYF TGTGCCAGCAGCTTGGTTGGCACACCGACCCAGTACTTC
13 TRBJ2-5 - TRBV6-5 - CASTNPGRRTQYF TGTGCCAGCACCAACCCGGGACGCCGGACCCAGTACTTC
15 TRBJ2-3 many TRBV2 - CASSESGMGTDTQYF TGTGCCAGCAGTGAATCGGGGATGGGCACAGATACGCAGTATTTT
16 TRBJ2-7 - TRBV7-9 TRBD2 CASSPGGSGSPYEQYF TGTGCCAGCAGCCCGGGGGGTAGCGGGAGCCCCTACGAGCAGTACTTC
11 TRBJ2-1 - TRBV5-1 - CASSPDYEQFF TGCGCCAGCAGCCCGGATTATGAGCAGTTCTTC